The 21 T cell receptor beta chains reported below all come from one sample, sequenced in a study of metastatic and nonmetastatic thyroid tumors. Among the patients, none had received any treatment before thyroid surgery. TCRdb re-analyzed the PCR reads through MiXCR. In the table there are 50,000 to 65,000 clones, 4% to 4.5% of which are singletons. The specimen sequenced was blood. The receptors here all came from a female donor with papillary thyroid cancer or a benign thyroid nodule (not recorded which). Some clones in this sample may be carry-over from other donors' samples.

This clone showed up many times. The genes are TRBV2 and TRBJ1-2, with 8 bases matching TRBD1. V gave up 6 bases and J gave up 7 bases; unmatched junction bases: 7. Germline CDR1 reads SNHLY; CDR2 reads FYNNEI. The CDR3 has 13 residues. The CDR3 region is CASRLGTGSGYTF. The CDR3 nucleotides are TGTGCCAGCAGACTCGGGACAGGAAGTGGCTACACCTTC.

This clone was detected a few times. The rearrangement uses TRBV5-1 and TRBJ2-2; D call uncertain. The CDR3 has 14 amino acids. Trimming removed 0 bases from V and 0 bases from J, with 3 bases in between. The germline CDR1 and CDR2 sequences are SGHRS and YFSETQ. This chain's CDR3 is CASSLGPNTGELFF. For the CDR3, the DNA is TGCGCCAGCAGCTTGGGACCGAACACCGGGGAGCTGTTTTTT.

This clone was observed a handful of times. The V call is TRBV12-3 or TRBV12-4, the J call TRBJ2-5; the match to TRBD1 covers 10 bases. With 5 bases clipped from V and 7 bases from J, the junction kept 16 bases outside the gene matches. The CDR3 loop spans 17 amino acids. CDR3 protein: CASSPPRVTGGKRTQYF. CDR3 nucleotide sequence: TGTGCCAGCAGTCCCCCTCGTGTGACAGGGGGCAAAAGGACCCAGTACTTC.

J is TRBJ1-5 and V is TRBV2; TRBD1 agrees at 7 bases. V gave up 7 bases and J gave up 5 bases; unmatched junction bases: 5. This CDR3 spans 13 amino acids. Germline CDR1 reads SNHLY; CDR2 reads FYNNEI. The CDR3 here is CASNLDRDQPQHF. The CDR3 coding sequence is TGTGCCAGCAACCTTGACAGGGATCAGCCCCAGCATTTT. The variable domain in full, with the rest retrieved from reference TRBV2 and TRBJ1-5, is EPEVTQTPSHQVTQMGQEVILRCVPISNHLYFYWYRQILGQKVEFLVSFYNNEISEKSEIFDDQFSVERPDGSNFTLKIRSTKLEDSAMYFCASNLDRDQPQHFGDGTRLSIL.

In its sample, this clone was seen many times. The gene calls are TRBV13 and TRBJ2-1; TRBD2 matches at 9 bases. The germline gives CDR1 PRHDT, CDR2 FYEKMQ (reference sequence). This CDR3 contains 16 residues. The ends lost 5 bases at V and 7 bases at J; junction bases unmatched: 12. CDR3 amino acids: CASSLSRGLAWNEQFF. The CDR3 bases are TGTGCCAGCAGCCTCAGCAGGGGACTAGCTTGGAATGAGCAGTTCTTC.

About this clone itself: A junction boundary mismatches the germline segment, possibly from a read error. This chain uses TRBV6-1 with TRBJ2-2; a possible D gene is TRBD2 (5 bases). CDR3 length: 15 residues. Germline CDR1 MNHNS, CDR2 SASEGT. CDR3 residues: CASSRGGTNTGDLFF. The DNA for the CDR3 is TGTGCCAGCAGTAGAGGTGGTACGAACACCGGGGATCTGTTTTTT.

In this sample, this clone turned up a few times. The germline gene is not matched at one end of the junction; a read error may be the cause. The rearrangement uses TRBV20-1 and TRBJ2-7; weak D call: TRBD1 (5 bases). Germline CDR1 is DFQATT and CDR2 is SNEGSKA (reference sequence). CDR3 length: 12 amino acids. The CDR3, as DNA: TGCGGTGCTCCGACAGTGGACTACGAGCAGTACTTC. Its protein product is CGAPTVDYEQYF.

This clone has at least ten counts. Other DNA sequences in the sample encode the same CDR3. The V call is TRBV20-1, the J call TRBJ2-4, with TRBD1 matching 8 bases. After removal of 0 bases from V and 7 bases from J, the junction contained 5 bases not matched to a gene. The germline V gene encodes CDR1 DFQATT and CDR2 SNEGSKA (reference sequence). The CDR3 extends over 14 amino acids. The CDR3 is CSARDSDRGNIQYF. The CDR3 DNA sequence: TGCAGTGCTAGAGATTCAGACAGGGGCAACATTCAGTACTTC.

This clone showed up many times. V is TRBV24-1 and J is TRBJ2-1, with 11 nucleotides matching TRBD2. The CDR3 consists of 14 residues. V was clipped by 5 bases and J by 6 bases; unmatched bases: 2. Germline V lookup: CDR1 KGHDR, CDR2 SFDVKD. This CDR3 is CATSASGRTNEQFF. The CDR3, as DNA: TGTGCCACCAGTGCTAGCGGGAGGACCAATGAGCAGTTCTTC.

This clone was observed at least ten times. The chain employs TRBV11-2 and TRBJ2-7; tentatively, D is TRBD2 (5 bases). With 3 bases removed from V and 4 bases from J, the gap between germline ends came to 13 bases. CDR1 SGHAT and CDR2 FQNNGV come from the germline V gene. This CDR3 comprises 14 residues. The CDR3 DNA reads TGTGCCAGCAGCTTCCTGGGTGGCGGGTACGAGCAGTACTTC. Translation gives CASSFLGGGYEQYF.

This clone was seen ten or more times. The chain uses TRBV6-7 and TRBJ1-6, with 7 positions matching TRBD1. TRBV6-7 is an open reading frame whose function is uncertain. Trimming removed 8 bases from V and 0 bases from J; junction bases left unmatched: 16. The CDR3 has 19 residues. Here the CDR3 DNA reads TGTGCCAGCCATAGGGGGAGGGGGCGATATTTCTCCTATAATTCACCCCTCCACTTT. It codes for CASHRGRGRYFSYNSPLHF.

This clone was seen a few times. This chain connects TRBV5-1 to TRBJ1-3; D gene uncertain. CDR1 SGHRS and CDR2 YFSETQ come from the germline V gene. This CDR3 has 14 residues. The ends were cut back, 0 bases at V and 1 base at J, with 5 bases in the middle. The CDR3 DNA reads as TGCGCCAGCAGCTTGGGGGCATCTGGAAACACCATATATTTT. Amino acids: CASSLGASGNTIYF. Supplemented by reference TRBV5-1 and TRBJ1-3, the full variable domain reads KAGVTQTPRYLIKTRGQQVTLSCSPISGHRSVSWYQQTPGQGLQFLFEYFSETQRNKGNFPGRFSGRQFSNSRSEMNVSTLELGDSALYLCASSLGASGNTIYFGEGSWLTVV.

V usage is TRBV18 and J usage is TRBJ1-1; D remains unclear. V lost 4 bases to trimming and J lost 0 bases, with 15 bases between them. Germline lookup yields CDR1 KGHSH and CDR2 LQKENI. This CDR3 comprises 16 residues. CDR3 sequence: CASSRGVGLLNTEAFF. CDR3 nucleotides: TGTGCCAGCTCACGTGGGGTAGGCCTATTGAACACTGAAGCTTTCTTT. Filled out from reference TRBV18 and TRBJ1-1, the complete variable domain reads NAGVMQNPRHLVRRRGQEARLRCSPMKGHSHVYWYRQLPEEGLKFMVYLQKENIIDESGMPKERFSAEFPKEGPSILRIQQVVRGDSAAYFCASSRGVGLLNTEAFFGQGTRLTVV.

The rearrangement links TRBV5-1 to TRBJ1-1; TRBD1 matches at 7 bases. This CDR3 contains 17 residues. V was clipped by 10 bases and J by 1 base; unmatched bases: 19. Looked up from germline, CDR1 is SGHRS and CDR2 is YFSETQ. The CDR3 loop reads CAGIIQGPQMSNTEAFF. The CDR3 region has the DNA TGCGCCGGCATAATACAGGGGCCTCAAATGTCGAACACTGAAGCTTTCTTT.

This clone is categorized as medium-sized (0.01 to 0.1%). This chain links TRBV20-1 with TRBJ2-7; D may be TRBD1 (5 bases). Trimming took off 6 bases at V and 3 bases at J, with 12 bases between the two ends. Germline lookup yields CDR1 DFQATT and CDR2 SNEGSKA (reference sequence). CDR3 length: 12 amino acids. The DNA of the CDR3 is TGCAGTGCGGGGCACGGAGACTACGAGCAGTACTTC. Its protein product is CSAGHGDYEQYF.

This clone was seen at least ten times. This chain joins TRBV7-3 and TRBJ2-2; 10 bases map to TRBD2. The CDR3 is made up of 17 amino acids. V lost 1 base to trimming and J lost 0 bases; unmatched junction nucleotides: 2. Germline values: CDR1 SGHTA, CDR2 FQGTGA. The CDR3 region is CASSLIGLAANTGELFF. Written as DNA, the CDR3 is TGTGCCAGCAGCTTAATAGGACTAGCGGCGAACACCGGGGAGCTGTTTTTT.

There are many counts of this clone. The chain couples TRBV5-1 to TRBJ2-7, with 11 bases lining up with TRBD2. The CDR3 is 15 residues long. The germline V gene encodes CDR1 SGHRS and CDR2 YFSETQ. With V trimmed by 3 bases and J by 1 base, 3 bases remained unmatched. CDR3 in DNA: TGCGCCAGCAGCTCGCTAGCGGGAGGTTCCTACGAGCAGTACTTC. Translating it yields CASSSLAGGSYEQYF.

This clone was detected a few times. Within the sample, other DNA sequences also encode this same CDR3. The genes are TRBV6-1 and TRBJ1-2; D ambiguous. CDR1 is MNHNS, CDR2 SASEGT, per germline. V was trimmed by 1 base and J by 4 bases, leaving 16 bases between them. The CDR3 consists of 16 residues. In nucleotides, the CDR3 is TGTGCCAGCAGTGAAGTGACCCTCGGTACAGCCTATGGCTACACCTTC. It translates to CASSEVTLGTAYGYTF.

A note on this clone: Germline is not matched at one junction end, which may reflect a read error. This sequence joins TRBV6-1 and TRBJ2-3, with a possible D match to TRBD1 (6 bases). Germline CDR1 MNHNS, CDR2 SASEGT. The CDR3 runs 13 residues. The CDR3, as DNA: TGTGCCTGTGGACAGTGCTGGACAGATACTCAGTATTTT. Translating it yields CACGQCWTDTQYF.

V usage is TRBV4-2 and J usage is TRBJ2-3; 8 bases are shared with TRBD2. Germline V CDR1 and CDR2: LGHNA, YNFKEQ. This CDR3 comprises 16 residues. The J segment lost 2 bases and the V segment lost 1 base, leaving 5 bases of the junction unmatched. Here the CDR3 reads CASSQGAGGPTDTQYF. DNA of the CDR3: TGTGCCAGCAGCCAAGGGGCGGGGGGCCCCACAGATACGCAGTATTTT.

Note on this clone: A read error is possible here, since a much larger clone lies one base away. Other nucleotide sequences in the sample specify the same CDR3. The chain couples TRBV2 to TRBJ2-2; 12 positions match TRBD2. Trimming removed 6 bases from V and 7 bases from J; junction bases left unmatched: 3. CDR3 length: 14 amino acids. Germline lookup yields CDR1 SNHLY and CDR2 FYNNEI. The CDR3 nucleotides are TGTGCCAGCAGGACTAGCGGGAGTTTCGGGGAGCTGTTTTTT. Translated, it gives CASRTSGSFGELFF.